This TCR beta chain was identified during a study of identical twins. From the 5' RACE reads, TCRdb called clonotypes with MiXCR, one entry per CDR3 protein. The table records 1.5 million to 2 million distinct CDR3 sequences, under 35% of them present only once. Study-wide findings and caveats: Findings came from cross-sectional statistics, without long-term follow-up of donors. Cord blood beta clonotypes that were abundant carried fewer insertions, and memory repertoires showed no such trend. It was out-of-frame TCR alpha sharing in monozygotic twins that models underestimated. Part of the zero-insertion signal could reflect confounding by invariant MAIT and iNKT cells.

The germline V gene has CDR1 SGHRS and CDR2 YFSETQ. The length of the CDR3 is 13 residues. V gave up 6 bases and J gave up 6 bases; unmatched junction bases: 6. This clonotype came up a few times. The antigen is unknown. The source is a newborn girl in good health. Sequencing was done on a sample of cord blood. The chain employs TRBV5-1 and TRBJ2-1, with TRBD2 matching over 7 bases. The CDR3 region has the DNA TGCGCCAGCATCTCAGGACTAGGCAATGAGCAGTTCTTC. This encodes CASISGLGNEQFF.